Below, 23 T cell receptor beta chains from the same sample are listed, as sequenced in a study of graft-versus-host responses after intestinal transplantation. Assay: immunoSEQ multiplex PCR; the TCRdb copy retains only in-frame clones and omits some. The sample lists fewer than 25,000 clones, around 40% occurring once. Sequencing used alloreactive CD4+ T cells from a mixed lymphocyte reaction culture, obtained before transplantation. Regarding subset: CFSE-low proliferating T cells sorted from approximately 6-day pre-transplant mixed lymphocyte reaction (GvH or HvG direction). The source is a human patient who was an organ donor for intestinal transplantation.

The V call is TRBV10-3, the J call TRBJ2-3; TRBD2 aligns across 9 bases. The CDR3 extends over 14 amino acids. V gave up 6 bases and J gave up 2 bases; unmatched junction bases: 3. CDR1 is ENHRY and CDR2 is SYGVKD in the germline V gene. The CDR3 DNA reads as TGTGCCATCAGGCTAGCGGGACCCACAGATACGCAGTATTTT. Translation gives CAIRLAGPTDTQYF.

The CDR3 is CASSVDRVSGNTIYF. As DNA, the CDR3 is TGCGCCAGCAGCGTCGACAGAGTTTCTGGAAACACCATATATTTT. The rearrangement joins TRBV5-1 to TRBJ1-3; tentative D call: TRBD1 (5 bases). CDR1 SGHRS and CDR2 YFSETQ come from the germline V gene. V lost 4 bases and J 1 base, leaving 12 bases between the germline ends. The CDR3 spans 15 residues.

The CDR3 region is CASRPGSRNTIYF. Here the CDR3 DNA reads TGTGCCAGCAGACCTGGGTCGCGAAACACCATATATTTT. V is TRBV28 and J is TRBJ1-3; no firm D call. The CDR3 has 13 amino acids. V lost 6 bases and J lost 5, with 11 bases in between. Germline V gene sequence: CDR1 MDHEN, CDR2 SYDVKM.

V gene TRBV5-1 combines with J gene TRBJ2-2; 9 positions match TRBD1. The CDR3 runs to 18 residues. V lost 2 bases, J lost 0 bases, and 8 bases stayed unmatched. Germline assignment: CDR1 SGHRS and CDR2 YFSETQ. The CDR3 nucleotides are TGCGCCAGCAGCTTTACCGGGACAGGGATACCGAACACCGGGGAGCTGTTTTTT. Protein product: CASSFTGTGIPNTGELFF.

This clone has a handful of counts. J is TRBJ2-7 and V is TRBV6-6; perhaps TRBD2 as D (5 bases). Germline V lookup: CDR1 MNHNY, CDR2 SVGAGI (reference sequence). This CDR3 has 12 residues. The V end was cut by 4 bases, the J end by 7 bases, with 11 bases between. CDR3 DNA sequence: TGTGCCAGCAGTTTGTACCGGGGAGAGCAGTACTTC. This gives the protein CASSLYRGEQYF.

This clone was picked up a small number of times. V and J are TRBV13 and TRBJ2-3; 7 positions agree with TRBD1. CDR1 is PRHDT, CDR2 FYEKMQ, per germline (reference sequence). The CDR3 covers 15 residues. V shed 3 bases and J 1 base; nucleotides not matched to a gene: 4. The CDR3 coding sequence is TGTGCCAGCAGCTTCGGGGACAGTCGCACAGATACGCAGTATTTT. It specifies CASSFGDSRTDTQYF.

The chain has TRBV5-4 and TRBJ2-3; D gene uncertain. Germline V gene lookup returns CDR1 SGHNT and CDR2 YYREEE (reference sequence). The CDR3 sequence is 13 residues long. V was shortened by 2 bases and J by 1 base, with 5 bases between the two germline ends. The CDR3 DNA follows: TGTGCCAGCAGCTTTCCTGGCACAGATACGCAGTATTTT. This translates into CASSFPGTDTQYF. Drawing the rest from reference TRBV5-4 and TRBJ2-3, the complete variable domain is ETGVTQSPTHLIKTRGQQVTLRCSSQSGHNTVSWYQQALGQGPQFIFQYYREEENGRGNFPPRFSGLQFPNYSSELNVNALELDDSALYLCASSFPGTDTQYFGPGTRLTVL.

The chain combines TRBV21-1 with TRBJ2-1; the DNA was not used to check the table's D call, TRBD2. TRBV21-1 is a pseudogene segment. CDR3 length equals 17 residues. CDR3 bases: TGTGCCAGCAGCAATATAATACTAGCGGGAGGTGACAATGAGCAGTTCTTC. Its translation is CASSNIILAGGDNEQFF.

This clone is medium-sized. The rearrangement uses TRBV2 and TRBJ2-7; no clear D gene. CDR1 is SNHLY and CDR2 is FYNNEI in the germline V gene. The CDR3 spans 13 residues. V was cut by 5 bases and J by 3 bases, with 11 bases left in between. The CDR3 protein is CASSWQPFYEQYF. The DNA for the CDR3 is TGTGCCAGCAGTTGGCAGCCGTTCTACGAGCAGTACTTC.

To note about this clone: Only one base separates this from a far larger clonotype, so it likely reflects a read error. This CDR3 is also generated by other DNA sequences in the sample. The chain uses TRBV5-1 and TRBJ2-3; no definite D call. Germline V gene data show CDR1 as SGHRS and CDR2 as YFSETQ. The CDR3 totals 13 residues. V lost 5 bases, J lost 5 bases, and 12 bases lay in between. CDR3 sequence reads: CASRVGHEDTQYF. In nucleotides, the CDR3 is TGCGCCAGCAGGGTCGGTCATGAAGATACGCAGTATTTT.

The rearrangement joins TRBV6-5 to TRBJ1-2, with D possibly matching TRBD1 (5 bases). V was clipped by 5 bases and J by 0 bases, with 7 bases between them. CDR1 is MNHEY, CDR2 SVGAGI, per germline. The CDR3 runs to 13 residues. The CDR3 region is CASSPGPNYGYTF. The CDR3 coding sequence is TGTGCCAGCAGTCCAGGGCCTAACTATGGCTACACCTTC.

This clone was detected a few times. The chain recombines TRBV6-1 with TRBJ1-2; D is perhaps TRBD1 (5 bases). Germline V gene sequence: CDR1 MNHNS, CDR2 SASEGT. This CDR3 has 13 amino acids. V lost 8 bases and J 9 bases, leaving 19 bases between the germline ends. CDR3 region: CASQGHPSLSYTF. The CDR3 nucleotides read TGTGCCAGCCAAGGACATCCAAGTTTGAGCTACACCTTC.

The V gene is TRBV30, the J gene TRBJ1-4, with TRBD1 as a possible D gene (6 bases). In germline, CDR1 is GTSNPN, CDR2 SVGIG (reference sequence). The CDR3 is made up of 13 amino acids. V was cut by 4 bases and J by 4 bases, with 10 bases left in between. This chain's CDR3 is CAWTRGGNEKLFF. Here the CDR3 DNA reads TGTGCCTGGACCCGAGGGGGTAATGAAAAACTGTTTTTT.

This clone occurred a few times. This chain joins TRBV7-9 and TRBJ2-7, with 11 bases aligning to TRBD2. Per the germline V gene, CDR1 is SEHNR and CDR2 is FQNEAQ (reference sequence). This CDR3 has 16 residues. The ends lost 1 base at V and 3 bases at J; junction bases unmatched: 5. Here the CDR3 reads CASSLGLAGLFYEQYF. CDR3 nucleotide sequence: TGTGCCAGCAGCTTAGGACTAGCGGGGCTCTTCTACGAGCAGTACTTC. The variable domain in full, with the rest retrieved from reference TRBV7-9 and TRBJ2-7, is DTGVSQNPRHKITKRGQNVTFRCDPISEHNRLYWYRQTLGQGPEFLTYFQNEAQLEKSRLLSDRFSAERPKGSFSTLEIQRTEQGDSAMYLCASSLGLAGLFYEQYFGPGTRLTVT.

J is TRBJ2-5 and V is TRBV18; possibly TRBD2 for D (5 bases). The CDR3 is 14 residues long. The V and J ends lost 2 bases and 5 bases respectively, with 12 bases between them. The V gene's germline CDR1 is KGHSH and CDR2 LQKENI. CDR3 sequence reads: CASSPGSAGETQYF. CDR3 coding DNA: TGTGCCAGCTCACCAGGGAGTGCCGGGGAGACCCAGTACTTC.

This clone occurred a few times. The rearrangement uses TRBV28 and TRBJ1-1; perhaps TRBD1 as D (5 bases). Trimming shortened V by 0 bases and J by 1 base, and 12 bases separated the two germline ends. Germline V gene data show CDR1 as MDHEN and CDR2 as SYDVKM. The CDR3 sequence is 16 residues long. CDR3 amino acids: CASSLWGGATNTEAFF. The CDR3 nucleotides read TGTGCCAGCAGTTTATGGGGAGGGGCCACGAACACTGAAGCTTTCTTT.

The chain has TRBV6-5 and TRBJ2-1, with 8 nucleotides matching TRBD2. Germline V gene lookup returns CDR1 MNHEY and CDR2 SVGAGI. The junction had 9 bases not matched to a gene; V was cut back by 6 bases and J by 5 bases. The CDR3 runs 15 residues. The CDR3 protein is CASSSLAALHNEQFF. In DNA form, the CDR3 reads TGTGCCAGCAGCTCACTAGCGGCCTTGCACAATGAGCAGTTCTTC.

The chain uses TRBV7-3 and TRBJ2-7; no definite D call. CDR1 SGHTA and CDR2 FQGTGA come from the germline V gene. This CDR3 spans 15 amino acids. The V and J ends lost 3 bases and 4 bases respectively, with 16 bases between them. The CDR3 DNA follows: TGTGCCAGCAGCTTCCGGTGGGTTGGGCCTTACGAGCAGTACTTC. Translating gives CASSFRWVGPYEQYF.

This clone turned up a few times. The chain carries TRBV6-5 and TRBJ2-7, with D perhaps matching TRBD1 (6 bases). V shed 4 bases and J shed 1 base, with 8 bases lying between them. The CDR3 consists of 13 residues. The germline V gene encodes CDR1 MNHEY and CDR2 SVGAGI. The CDR3 bases are TGTGCCAGCAGTTGGGACAATTCCTACGAGCAGTACTTC. Protein: CASSWDNSYEQYF.

The J gene is TRBJ1-5, the V gene TRBV9; D gene unclear. Germline V gene data show CDR1 as SGDLS and CDR2 as YYNGEE. This CDR3 contains 13 residues. Trimming took off 4 bases at V and 6 bases at J, with 11 bases between the two ends. The CDR3 loop is CASSSMPGQPQHF. The CDR3 DNA sequence: TGTGCCAGCAGCAGTATGCCGGGTCAGCCCCAGCATTTT.

The chain has TRBV2 and TRBJ1-2, with TRBD1 matching over 7 bases. Trimming at V came to 4 bases and at J to 8 bases, leaving 10 bases not matched to a gene. Germline CDR1 is SNHLY and CDR2 is FYNNEI. The CDR3 has 14 residues. The DNA for the CDR3 is TGTGCCAGCAGTGCTGACAGGGAGTCGATGGGCTACACCTTC. It specifies CASSADRESMGYTF.

The gene calls are TRBV28 and TRBJ2-7; 8 nucleotides line up with TRBD1. The CDR3 is 16 residues long. In germline, CDR1 is MDHEN, CDR2 SYDVKM. Unmatched junction bases numbered 14, after V lost 5 bases and J lost 5 bases. CDR3 region: CASSPGGGESRNEQYF. CDR3 in DNA: TGTGCCAGCAGTCCAGGGGGCGGAGAAAGTCGCAACGAGCAGTACTTC.

This clone was seen a handful of times. J is TRBJ2-7 and V is TRBV10-3; 11 nucleotides line up with TRBD1. The CDR3 spans 12 residues. V dropped 8 bases and J dropped 3; count of bases not matched to a gene: 0. Germline CDR1 and CDR2: ENHRY and SYGVKD. The CDR3 DNA reads as TGTGCCATCGGGACAGGGGGCTACGAGCAGTACTTC. Its protein product is CAIGTGGYEQYF.